This T cell receptor beta chain was captured in a study of early T cells in non-severe SARS-CoV-2 infection. Study at large: Chains were not paired, and sequencing was done on bulk RNA from unsorted whole blood.

This clonotype was seen at least ten times. Antigen unknown. Attachment of unique molecular identifiers to individual cDNA molecules was performed. A single record per CDR3 protein comes from TCRdb applying MiXCR to the 5' RACE reads. The data show about 100,000 distinct CDR3 sequences, 9.5% to 13% seen once. Losses at the gene ends were 3 bases for V and 0 bases for J; bases not matched to a gene: 4. CDR3 size: 16 residues. Germline-derived CDR1 and CDR2 are SEHNR and FQNEAQ (reference sequence). Study-wide results and limits: Clonotype matching in VDJdb favored anti-spike CD8 responses and did not capture private and CD4 specificities.

The TCR originated in an adult who was a healthcare worker with PCR-confirmed SARS-CoV-2 infection or an uninfected control (not recorded which). The V and J genes are TRBV7-9 and TRBJ2-3; TRBD1 matches at 9 bases. The sample was whole blood. CDR3 protein: CASSFLGTGSTDTQYF. CDR3 bases: TGTGCCAGCAGCTTTCTGGGGACAGGGAGCACAGATACGCAGTATTTT.